This T cell receptor (beta chain) was found in a study of cytomegalovirus exposure and HLA in healthy donors. About the research overall: The approximately 120 million unique TCR beta sequences, from about 180 million T cells, were found by an earlier analysis.

PCR used 60 Vbeta primers and 13 Jbeta primers. The method was immunoSEQ multiplex PCR; TCRdb's version includes in-frame clones alone and lacks a portion of them. The table shows 100,000 to 150,000 clones, with around 82% occurring only once. As regards this clone: The antigen remains undetermined.

V lost 7 bases and J lost 8, with 8 bases in between. CDR3 length: 10 residues. From germline, CDR1 is SNHLY and CDR2 FYNNEI. Study-level points and caveats: Cytomegalovirus association was assigned to some 160 TCR beta chains. In vitro work confirmed that a few CMV-associated chains recognize CMV antigens.

The sequence was obtained from a woman between 40 and 55 years old in good health and CMV-seropositive. The genes are TRBV2 and TRBJ1-2, with a possible D match to TRBD1 (5 bases). The sequenced sample consisted of PBMCs. CDR3 loop: CASKQGGYTF. The DNA of the CDR3 is TGTGCCAGCAAGCAGGGCGGCTACACCTTC.